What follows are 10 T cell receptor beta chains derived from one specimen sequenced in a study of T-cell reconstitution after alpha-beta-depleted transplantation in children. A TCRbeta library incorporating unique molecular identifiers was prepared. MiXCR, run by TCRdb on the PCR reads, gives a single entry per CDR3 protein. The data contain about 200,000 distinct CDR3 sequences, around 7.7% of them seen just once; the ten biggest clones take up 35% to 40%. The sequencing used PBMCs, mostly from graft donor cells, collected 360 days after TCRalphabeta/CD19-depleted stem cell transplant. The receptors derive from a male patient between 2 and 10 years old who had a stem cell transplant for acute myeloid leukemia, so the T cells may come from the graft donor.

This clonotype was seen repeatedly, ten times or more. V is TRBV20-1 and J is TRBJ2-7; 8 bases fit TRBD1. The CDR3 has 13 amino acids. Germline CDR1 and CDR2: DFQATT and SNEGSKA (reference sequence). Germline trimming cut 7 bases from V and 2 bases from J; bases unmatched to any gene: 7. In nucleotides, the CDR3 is TGCAGTGGGACTGACAGGGGTCCCTACGAGCAGTACTTC. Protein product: CSGTDRGPYEQYF.

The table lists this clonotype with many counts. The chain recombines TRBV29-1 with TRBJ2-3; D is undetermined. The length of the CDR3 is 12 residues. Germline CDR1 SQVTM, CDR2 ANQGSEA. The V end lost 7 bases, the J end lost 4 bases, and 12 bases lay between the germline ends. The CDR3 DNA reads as TGCAGCGGTCAAGAAAGCGCAGATACGCAGTATTTT. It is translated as CSGQESADTQYF.

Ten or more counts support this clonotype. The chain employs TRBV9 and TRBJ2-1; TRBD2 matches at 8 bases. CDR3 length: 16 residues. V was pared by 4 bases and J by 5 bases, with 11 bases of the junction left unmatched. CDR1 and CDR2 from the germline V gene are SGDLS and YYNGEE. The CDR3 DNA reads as TGTGCCAGCAGCACCCAAGCGGGAGTGACGAACAATGAGCAGTTCTTC. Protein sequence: CASSTQAGVTNNEQFF.

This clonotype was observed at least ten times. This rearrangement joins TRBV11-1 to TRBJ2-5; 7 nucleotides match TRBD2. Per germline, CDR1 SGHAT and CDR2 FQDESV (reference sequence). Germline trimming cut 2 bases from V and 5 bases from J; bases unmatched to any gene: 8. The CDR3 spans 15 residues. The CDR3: CASSLYRHGGETQYF. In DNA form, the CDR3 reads TGTGCCAGCAGCTTATACCGGCACGGGGGGGAGACCCAGTACTTC.

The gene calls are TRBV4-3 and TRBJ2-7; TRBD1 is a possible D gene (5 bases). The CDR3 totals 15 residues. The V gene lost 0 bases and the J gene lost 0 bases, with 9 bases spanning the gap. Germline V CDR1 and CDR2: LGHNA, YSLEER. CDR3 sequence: CASSQEDTSSYEQYF. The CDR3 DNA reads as TGCGCCAGCAGCCAAGAGGACACGAGCTCCTACGAGCAGTACTTC.

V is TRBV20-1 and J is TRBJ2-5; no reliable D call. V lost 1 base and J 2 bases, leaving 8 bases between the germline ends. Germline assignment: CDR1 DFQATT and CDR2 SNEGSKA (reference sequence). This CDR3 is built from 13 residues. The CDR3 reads CSARGPGQETQYF. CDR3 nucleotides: TGCAGTGCTAGAGGCCCAGGACAAGAGACCCAGTACTTC.

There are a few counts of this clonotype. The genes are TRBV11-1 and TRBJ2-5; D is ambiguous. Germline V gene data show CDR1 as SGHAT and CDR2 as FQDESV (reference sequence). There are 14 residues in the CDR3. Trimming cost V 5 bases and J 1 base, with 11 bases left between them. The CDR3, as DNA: TGTGCCAGCAGCCTAAGGACGGGCCAAGAGACCCAGTACTTC. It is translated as CASSLRTGQETQYF.

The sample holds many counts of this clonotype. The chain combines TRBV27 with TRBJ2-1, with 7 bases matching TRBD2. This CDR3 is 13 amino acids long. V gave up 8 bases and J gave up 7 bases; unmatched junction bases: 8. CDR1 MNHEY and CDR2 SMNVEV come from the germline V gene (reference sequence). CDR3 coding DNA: TGTGCCAGCGGTCGGCGGGAGCGAAATGAGCAGTTCTTC. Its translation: CASGRRERNEQFF.

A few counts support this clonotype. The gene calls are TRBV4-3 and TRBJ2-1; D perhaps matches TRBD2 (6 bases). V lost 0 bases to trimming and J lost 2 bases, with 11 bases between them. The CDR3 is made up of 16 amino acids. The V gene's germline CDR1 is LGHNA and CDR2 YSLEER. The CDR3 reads CASSQETRGAYNEQFF. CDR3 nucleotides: TGCGCCAGCAGCCAAGAAACTCGCGGGGCCTACAATGAGCAGTTCTTC.

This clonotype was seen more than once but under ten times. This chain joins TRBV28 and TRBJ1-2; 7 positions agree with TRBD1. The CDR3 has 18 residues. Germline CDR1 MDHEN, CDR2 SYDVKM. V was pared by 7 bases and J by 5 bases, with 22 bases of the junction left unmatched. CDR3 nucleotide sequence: TGTGCCAGCACCACTACGCTCCGAAGGGGGCTCGCGGGATATGGCTACACCTTC. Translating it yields CASTTTLRRGLAGYGYTF.